This TCR beta chain is from a study of blood T cells in healthy people across ages. CDR3 length equals 15 residues. V gave up 0 bases and J gave up 5 bases, with 14 bases separating them. Germline V CDR1 and CDR2: MGHRA, YSYEKL. For the second PCR, which ran for about 6 to 11 cycles, a sample-barcoded 5' primer and a J-beta primer mix were used. All cDNA molecules were each tagged by a template-switch adaptor with 12 random nucleotides. TCRdb processed the 5' RACE reads anew with MiXCR; each CDR3 protein has one entry. The data hold 1 million or so distinct CDR3 sequences, with over 35% observed a single time. Worth noting for this clonotype: Its antigen is unidentified.

Study findings and constraints: In long-lived donors, naive CD4+ cell counts and diversity exceeded those of aged donors. Observed TCR beta diversity per million T cells went down as age went up. This fall followed a roughly linear course with age. Because sorting was not performed, PBMCs prevented conclusive naive versus antigen-experienced comparison.

Sequences were obtained from blood. The source of this sequence is a woman in her sixties in good health. This chain links TRBV4-1 with TRBJ2-7; weak D call: TRBD2 (6 bases). In DNA form, the CDR3 reads TGCGCCAGCAGCCAAGAGTTCTCCTGGAGGGACGAGCAGTACTTC. Residues: CASSQEFSWRDEQYF.